This T cell receptor (beta chain) derives from a study of identical twins. Only a few counts were recorded for this clonotype. MiXCR was run by TCRdb on the 5' RACE reads, yielding one entry per CDR3 protein. The sample comprises just over 450,000 distinct CDR3 sequences, around 14% of which are singletons, and about 0.54% rests with the top ten. These data are also associated with another study on yellow fever vaccine responses in identical twins.

The sample taken for sequencing was CD4+ T cells sorted from blood. The source of this sequence is a woman aged 18-29 years in good health.

CDR3 residues: CASSKTEDYEQYF. CDR3 nucleotide sequence: TGTGCCAGCAGCAAAACAGAGGACTACGAGCAGTACTTC. V is TRBV7-9 and J is TRBJ2-7; D gene ambiguous. Germline values: CDR1 SEHNR, CDR2 FQNEAQ (reference sequence). This CDR3 spans 13 amino acids. The V and J ends lost 5 bases and 3 bases respectively, with 11 bases between them.